Listed below are T cell receptor beta chains from one sample, sequenced in a study of T cells in Graves' hyperthyroidism and ophthalmopathy. MiXCR, run by TCRdb on the multiplex PCR reads, gives a single entry per CDR3 protein. The sample has approximately 600,000 distinct CDR3 sequences; around 20% are singletons. Sequencing was performed on blood. The receptors were sampled from a man aged 25 to 40 with Graves' ophthalmopathy. The CDR3 runs from the conserved cysteine through the conserved F or W. Each record gives: V gene, clone size, D gene, J gene, CDR3 DNA, CDR3 protein. The D gene is left open where the match is weak. Clone size, where shown, is once, few, many, or a class for clones that have expanded.

V gene: TRBV7-2; clone size: few; D gene: TRBD2; J gene: TRBJ2-7; CDR3 DNA: TGTGCCAGCAGCTACTTAAGCGGGATGGGCGAGCGGTACTTC; CDR3 protein: CASSYLSGMGERYF
V gene: TRBV6-1; clone size: NA; D gene: NA; J gene: TRBJ1-1; CDR3 DNA: TGTGCCAGCAGTCGGGGGCGTATAAGTCTGGATGAAGCTTTCTTT; CDR3 protein: CASSRGRISLDEAFF
V gene: TRBV11-3; clone size: few; D gene: NA; J gene: TRBJ2-1; CDR3 DNA: TGTGCCAGCAGCTGTACAGATATGGATGAGCAGTTCTTC; CDR3 protein: CASSCTDMDEQFF
V gene: TRBV24-1; clone size: many; D gene: TRBD1; J gene: TRBJ1-1; CDR3 DNA: TGTGCCACCAGTGACGGACAGGGTACTGAAGCTTTCTTT; CDR3 protein: CATSDGQGTEAFF
V gene: TRBV5-8; clone size: many; D gene: NA; J gene: TRBJ2-7; CDR3 DNA: TGTGCCAGCAGCCTTGGACAGTCCTTATCCTACGAGCAGTACTTC; CDR3 protein: CASSLGQSLSYEQYF
V gene: TRBV18; clone size: many; D gene: NA; J gene: TRBJ2-5; CDR3 DNA: TGTGCCAGCTCACGGGGACTGCAAGAGACCCAGTACTTC; CDR3 protein: CASSRGLQETQYF
V gene: TRBV7-2; clone size: NA; D gene: TRBD1; J gene: TRBJ1-1; CDR3 DNA: TGTGCCAGCAAAGCGACAGGGGGCACTGAAGCTTTCTTT; CDR3 protein: CASKATGGTEAFF
V gene: TRBV7-9; clone size: many; D gene: TRBD2; J gene: TRBJ2-7; CDR3 DNA: TGTGCCAGCAGCTCCTCCGGGACTAGTTGGGCCCCGCAGTACTTC; CDR3 protein: CASSSSGTSWAPQYF
V gene: TRBV20-1; clone size: few; D gene: TRBD2; J gene: TRBJ2-2; CDR3 DNA: TGCAGTGCTTCTCCTCGCCCGGGGGGAAACACCGGGGAGCTGTTTTTT; CDR3 protein: CSASPRPGGNTGELFF
V gene: TRBV6-1; clone size: few; D gene: NA; J gene: TRBJ2-2; CDR3 DNA: TGTGCCAGCAGTCCCTCCACAAGAACCGGGGAGCTGTTTTTT; CDR3 protein: CASSPSTRTGELFF
V gene: TRBV5-6; clone size: NA; D gene: TRBD2; J gene: TRBJ2-7; CDR3 DNA: TGTGCCAGCAGCCCTAGCGGGTTTACGCACTACGAGCAGTACTTC; CDR3 protein: CASSPSGFTHYEQYF
V gene: TRBV20-1; clone size: NA; D gene: NA; J gene: TRBJ2-5; CDR3 DNA: TGCAGTGCTAAAGACGCGGGACTCCGGGGGGAGACCCAGTACTTC; CDR3 protein: CSAKDAGLRGETQYF
V gene: TRBV11-2; clone size: NA; D gene: TRBD1; J gene: TRBJ1-2; CDR3 DNA: TGTGCCAGCCACAGGGGGCTGTCCTATGGCTACACCTTC; CDR3 protein: CASHRGLSYGYTF
V gene: TRBV6-2/TRBV6-3; clone size: NA; D gene: NA; J gene: TRBJ2-7; CDR3 DNA: TGTGCCAGCAGTTACCCTAACGACGTAGGCGTCTACGAGCAGTACTTC; CDR3 protein: CASSYPNDVGVYEQYF
V gene: TRBV20-1; clone size: many; D gene: TRBD1; J gene: TRBJ1-1; CDR3 DNA: TGCAGTGCTAGAGGCACAGGGGACACTGAAGCTTTCTTT; CDR3 protein: CSARGTGDTEAFF
V gene: TRBV3-1; clone size: NA; D gene: NA; J gene: TRBJ2-3; CDR3 DNA: TGTGCCAGCAGCCAAGATTCAGGGATAGATACGCAGTATTTT; CDR3 protein: CASSQDSGIDTQYF
V gene: TRBV5-6; clone size: NA; D gene: NA; J gene: TRBJ2-1; CDR3 DNA: TGTGCCAGCAGCTTGAAGGCCGGACTGTCCTCCTACAATGAGCAGTTCTTC; CDR3 protein: CASSLKAGLSSYNEQFF
V gene: TRBV30; clone size: few; D gene: NA; J gene: TRBJ1-5; CDR3 DNA: TGTGCCTGGAGTGTAGATCTAGACGTGAGCAATCAGCCCCAGCATTTT; CDR3 protein: CAWSVDLDVSNQPQHF
V gene: TRBV20-1; clone size: few; D gene: NA; J gene: TRBJ2-5; CDR3 DNA: TGCAGTGCTAGGGGAGTGGGGCGCCAAGAGACCCAGTACTTC; CDR3 protein: CSARGVGRQETQYF
V gene: TRBV4-1; clone size: NA; D gene: TRBD2; J gene: TRBJ2-4; CDR3 DNA: TGCGCCAGCAGCCAAGATGAGACGGTAGCGGGGACAAACATTCAGTACTTC; CDR3 protein: CASSQDETVAGTNIQYF
V gene: TRBV20-1; clone size: NA; D gene: TRBD1; J gene: TRBJ2-7; CDR3 DNA: TGCAGTGCCACCACCGGGACAGGGGGCCCCCTGGAGCAGTACTTC; CDR3 protein: CSATTGTGGPLEQYF
V gene: TRBV6-1; clone size: NA; D gene: TRBD1; J gene: TRBJ1-1; CDR3 DNA: TGTGCCAGCAAAGACAGGGGGTTCACTGAAGCTTTCTTT; CDR3 protein: CASKDRGFTEAFF
V gene: TRBV24-1; clone size: few; D gene: NA; J gene: TRBJ1-5; CDR3 DNA: TGTGCCACCGGCGGCGAAGGGGACAATCAGCCCCAGCATTTT; CDR3 protein: CATGGEGDNQPQHF
V gene: TRBV5-1; clone size: many; D gene: TRBD1; J gene: TRBJ2-7; CDR3 DNA: TGCGCCAGCAGCTCAAGACAGGGGCCCGCCTACGAGCAGTACTTC; CDR3 protein: CASSSRQGPAYEQYF
V gene: TRBV6-1; clone size: NA; D gene: TRBD2; J gene: TRBJ2-5; CDR3 DNA: TGTGCCAGCTTTGGAGCGGGGGCAGGTGAGACCCAGTACTTC; CDR3 protein: CASFGAGAGETQYF
V gene: TRBV4-2; clone size: NA; D gene: NA; J gene: TRBJ1-2; CDR3 DNA: TGTGCCAGCAGCCCGAGCCGGGACTCTGGCTACACCTTC; CDR3 protein: CASSPSRDSGYTF
V gene: TRBV2; clone size: many; D gene: NA; J gene: TRBJ2-1; CDR3 DNA: TGTGCCAGCAGAGACGGGGAGACCTCCTACAATGAGCAGTTCTTC; CDR3 protein: CASRDGETSYNEQFF
V gene: TRBV5-8; clone size: NA; D gene: NA; J gene: TRBJ2-4; CDR3 DNA: TGTGCCAGCAGCCTGGGCCCTACCAATTCGTACTTC; CDR3 protein: CASSLGPTNSYF
V gene: TRBV30; clone size: few; D gene: NA; J gene: TRBJ1-2; CDR3 DNA: TGTGCCTGGGGGGGGTCAGGGGAAGGCTACACCTTC; CDR3 protein: CAWGGSGEGYTF
V gene: TRBV11-2; clone size: NA; D gene: NA; J gene: TRBJ2-7; CDR3 DNA: TGTGCCAGCAGCTTAGTCCCCCCGGGAGTGGGCCTTTACGAGCAGTACTTC; CDR3 protein: CASSLVPPGVGLYEQYF
V gene: TRBV11-2; clone size: NA; D gene: NA; J gene: TRBJ2-7; CDR3 DNA: TGTGCCAGCAGCAAGGCCTACATAGCCTCCTACGAGCAGTACTTC; CDR3 protein: CASSKAYIASYEQYF
V gene: TRBV20-1; clone size: NA; D gene: TRBD2; J gene: TRBJ2-2; CDR3 DNA: TGCAGTGCTAATAAGGGCGGGGGGACCGGGGAGCTGTTTTTT; CDR3 protein: CSANKGGGTGELFF
V gene: TRBV9; clone size: few; D gene: TRBD1; J gene: TRBJ2-5; CDR3 DNA: TGTGCCAGCAGCGTAGATCAGGGACAGGGGCAAGAGACCCAGTACTTC; CDR3 protein: CASSVDQGQGQETQYF
V gene: TRBV30; clone size: NA; D gene: NA; J gene: TRBJ2-6; CDR3 DNA: TGTGCCTGGACGAAGGTTTCTGGGGCCAACGTCCTGACTTTC; CDR3 protein: CAWTKVSGANVLTF
V gene: TRBV5-1; clone size: many; D gene: TRBD2; J gene: TRBJ2-7; CDR3 DNA: TGCGCCAGCAGATTGGGGCTAGCGGCCTCCTACGAGCAGTACTTC; CDR3 protein: CASRLGLAASYEQYF
V gene: TRBV20-1; clone size: few; D gene: NA; J gene: TRBJ1-5; CDR3 DNA: TGCAGTGCTAGAGATCACGAACAGAGGTATCAGCCCCAGCATTTT; CDR3 protein: CSARDHEQRYQPQHF
V gene: TRBV28; clone size: many; D gene: NA; J gene: TRBJ2-5; CDR3 DNA: TGTGCCAGCAGTTTAAGACGTCAAGAGACCCAGTACTTC; CDR3 protein: CASSLRRQETQYF
V gene: TRBV9; clone size: NA; D gene: TRBD1; J gene: TRBJ2-5; CDR3 DNA: TGTGCCAGCAGCGTAGACAGGGGCGCGGAGACCCAGTACTTC; CDR3 protein: CASSVDRGAETQYF
V gene: TRBV3-1; clone size: many; D gene: TRBD2; J gene: TRBJ2-5; CDR3 DNA: TGTGCCAGCACTGGACTAGCGGTACTCCAAGAGACCCAGTACTTC; CDR3 protein: CASTGLAVLQETQYF
V gene: TRBV28; clone size: few; D gene: NA; J gene: TRBJ1-3; CDR3 DNA: TGTGCCAGCAGTACTTTCCGGCTGGGGAGGGGAAACACCATATATTTT; CDR3 protein: CASSTFRLGRGNTIYF
V gene: TRBV4-1; clone size: few; D gene: NA; J gene: TRBJ1-2; CDR3 DNA: TGCGCCAGCAGCCAAGCGGGCCTGGAAGGCTACACCTTC; CDR3 protein: CASSQAGLEGYTF
V gene: TRBV12-3/TRBV12-4; clone size: NA; D gene: NA; J gene: TRBJ2-7; CDR3 DNA: TGTGCCAGCAGCTATGCCGGGGGACGCAGGTACGAGCAGTACTTC; CDR3 protein: CASSYAGGRRYEQYF